This T cell receptor beta chain stems from a study of neurological immune-mediated disorders. As for the cDNA, it was generated by 5'RACE with 10-nucleotide random UMIs. TCRdb independently ran MiXCR on the 5' RACE reads; one entry per CDR3 protein. The sample records roughly 40,000 distinct CDR3 sequences, 2% to 3% being singletons. General study findings and limits: When the repertoires were sorted by phylogenetic grouping, those of 18 of 34 multiple sclerosis patients ended up in one related-CDR3 cluster, a possible signature. Expanded clones shared no identical CDR3 amino acid sequences across subjects, which suggested private TCR-beta repertoires in all groups.

Between the trimmed V and J ends, which lost 1 base and 1 base, there was a span of 7 bases. The CDR3 runs to 14 residues. The germline V gene encodes CDR1 SEHNR and CDR2 FQNEAQ (reference sequence). This clonotype was observed many times. Its specificity is unknown. The genes are TRBV7-9 and TRBJ1-1, with no clear D. The receptor was derived from a man aged 45-65 years with multiple sclerosis. Sequenced input: PBMCs. In DNA form, the CDR3 reads TGTGCCAGCAGCTTAGGGCAGGCGAACACTGAAGCTTTCTTT. This encodes CASSLGQANTEAFF.